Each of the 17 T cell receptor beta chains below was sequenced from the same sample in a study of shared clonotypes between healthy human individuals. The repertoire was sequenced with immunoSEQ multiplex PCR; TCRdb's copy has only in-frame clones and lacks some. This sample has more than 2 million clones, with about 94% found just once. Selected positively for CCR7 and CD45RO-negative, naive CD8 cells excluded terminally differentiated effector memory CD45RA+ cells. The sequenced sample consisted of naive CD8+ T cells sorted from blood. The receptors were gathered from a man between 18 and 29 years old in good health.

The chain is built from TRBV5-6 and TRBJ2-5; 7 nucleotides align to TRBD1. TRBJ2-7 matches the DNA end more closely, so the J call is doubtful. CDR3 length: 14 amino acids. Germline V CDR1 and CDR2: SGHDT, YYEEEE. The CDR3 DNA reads TGTGCCAGCAGCCCGGGGACAGAAACCTACGAGCAGTACTTC. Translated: CASSPGTETYEQYF.

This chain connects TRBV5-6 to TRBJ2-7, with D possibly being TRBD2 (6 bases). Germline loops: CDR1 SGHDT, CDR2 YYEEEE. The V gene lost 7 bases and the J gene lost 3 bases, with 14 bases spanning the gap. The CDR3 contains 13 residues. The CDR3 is CASGGVADYEQYF. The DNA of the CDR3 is TGTGCCAGCGGAGGAGTAGCGGACTACGAGCAGTACTTC.

The DNA of the CDR3 is TGTGCCAGCAGCTTGGGGGACGACTACGAGCAGTACTTC. It encodes CASSLGDDYEQYF. V and J are TRBV5-6 and TRBJ2-7; D may match TRBD1 or TRBD2 (5 bases each). In germline, CDR1 is SGHDT, CDR2 YYEEEE. V was clipped by 0 bases and J by 3 bases, with 7 bases between them. The CDR3 runs 13 residues.

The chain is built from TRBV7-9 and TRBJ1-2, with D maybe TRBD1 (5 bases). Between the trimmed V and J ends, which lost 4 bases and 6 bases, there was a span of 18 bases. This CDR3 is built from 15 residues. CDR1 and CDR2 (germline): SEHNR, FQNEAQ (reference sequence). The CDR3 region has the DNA TGTGCCAGCAGCTATCGGGACCCCCCCTCGGATGGCTACACCTTC. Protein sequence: CASSYRDPPSDGYTF.

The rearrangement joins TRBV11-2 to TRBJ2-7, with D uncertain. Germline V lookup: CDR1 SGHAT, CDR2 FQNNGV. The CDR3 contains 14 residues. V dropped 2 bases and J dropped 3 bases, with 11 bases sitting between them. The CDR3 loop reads CASSLLGRSYEQYF. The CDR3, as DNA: TGTGCCAGCAGCTTACTCGGCAGGAGCTACGAGCAGTACTTC.

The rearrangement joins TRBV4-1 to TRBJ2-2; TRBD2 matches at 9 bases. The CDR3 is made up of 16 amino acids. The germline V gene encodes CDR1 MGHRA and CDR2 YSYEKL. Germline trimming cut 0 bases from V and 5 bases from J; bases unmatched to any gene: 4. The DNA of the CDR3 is TGCGCCAGCAGCCAAGATAGCCTAGCGGGAACCGGGGAGCTGTTTTTT. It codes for CASSQDSLAGTGELFF.

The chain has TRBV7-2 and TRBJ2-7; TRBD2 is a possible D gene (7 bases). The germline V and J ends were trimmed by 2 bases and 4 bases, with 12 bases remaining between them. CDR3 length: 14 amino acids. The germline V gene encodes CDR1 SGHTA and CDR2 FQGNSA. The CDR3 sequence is CASSLTGTTYEQYF. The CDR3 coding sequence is TGTGCCAGCAGCTTAACAGGGACTACTTACGAGCAGTACTTC.

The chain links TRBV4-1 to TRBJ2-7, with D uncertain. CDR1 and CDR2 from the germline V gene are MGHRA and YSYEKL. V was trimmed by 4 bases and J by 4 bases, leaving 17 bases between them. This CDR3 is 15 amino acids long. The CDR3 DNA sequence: TGCGCCAGCAGCCCCCTGTCCTCCATGTTTTACGAGCAGTACTTC. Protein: CASSPLSSMFYEQYF.

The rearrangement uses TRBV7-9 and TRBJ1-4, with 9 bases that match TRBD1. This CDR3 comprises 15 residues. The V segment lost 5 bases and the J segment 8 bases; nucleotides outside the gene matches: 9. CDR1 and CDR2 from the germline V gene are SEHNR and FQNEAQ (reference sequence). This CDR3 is CASSDNRGPYEKLFF. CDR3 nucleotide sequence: TGTGCCAGCAGCGACAACAGGGGGCCTTACGAAAAACTGTTTTTT. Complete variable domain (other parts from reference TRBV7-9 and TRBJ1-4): DTGVSQNPRHKITKRGQNVTFRCDPISEHNRLYWYRQTLGQGPEFLTYFQNEAQLEKSRLLSDRFSAERPKGSFSTLEIQRTEQGDSAMYLCASSDNRGPYEKLFFGSGTQLSVL.

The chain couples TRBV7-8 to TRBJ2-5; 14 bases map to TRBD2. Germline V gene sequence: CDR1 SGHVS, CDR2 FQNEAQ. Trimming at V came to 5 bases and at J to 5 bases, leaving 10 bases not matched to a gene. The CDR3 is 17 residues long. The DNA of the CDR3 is TGTGCCAGCAGCCAGGGACTAGCGGGAGACTTAGGGGAGACCCAGTACTTC. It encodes CASSQGLAGDLGETQYF. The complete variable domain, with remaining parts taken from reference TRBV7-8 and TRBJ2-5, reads GAGVSQSPRYKVAKRGQDVALRCDPISGHVSLFWYQQALGQGPEFLTYFQNEAQLDKSGLPSDRFFAERPEGSVSTLKIQRTQQEDSAVYLCASSQGLAGDLGETQYFGPGTRLLVL.

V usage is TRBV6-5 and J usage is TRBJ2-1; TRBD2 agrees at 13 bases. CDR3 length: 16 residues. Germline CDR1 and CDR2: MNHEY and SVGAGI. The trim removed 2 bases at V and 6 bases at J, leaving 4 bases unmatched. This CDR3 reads CASSYLGLAGANEQFF. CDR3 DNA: TGTGCCAGCAGTTACCTAGGACTAGCGGGAGCCAATGAGCAGTTCTTC.

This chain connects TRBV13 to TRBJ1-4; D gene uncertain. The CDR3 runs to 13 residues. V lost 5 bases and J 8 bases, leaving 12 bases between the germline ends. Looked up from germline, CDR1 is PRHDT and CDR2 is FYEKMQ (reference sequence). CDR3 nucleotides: TGTGCCAGCAGCCCGCGTCAAGGAGAAAAACTGTTTTTT. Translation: CASSPRQGEKLFF.

The CDR3 reads CASSLTSGVHYEQYF. In DNA form, the CDR3 reads TGTGCCAGTAGTCTTACTAGCGGGGTGCACTACGAGCAGTACTTC. V and J are TRBV19 and TRBJ2-7, with TRBD2 matching over 10 bases. J gave up 3 bases and V 5 bases, and 7 bases lay outside the gene matches. The CDR3 spans 15 residues. From germline, CDR1 is LNHDA and CDR2 SQIVND (reference sequence).

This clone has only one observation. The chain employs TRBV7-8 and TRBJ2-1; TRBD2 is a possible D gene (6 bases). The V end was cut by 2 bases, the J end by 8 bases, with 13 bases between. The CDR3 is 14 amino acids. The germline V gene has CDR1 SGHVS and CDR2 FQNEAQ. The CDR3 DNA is TGTGCCAGCAGCTTACGCGGGATCCCCGATGAGCAGTTCTTC. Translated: CASSLRGIPDEQFF.

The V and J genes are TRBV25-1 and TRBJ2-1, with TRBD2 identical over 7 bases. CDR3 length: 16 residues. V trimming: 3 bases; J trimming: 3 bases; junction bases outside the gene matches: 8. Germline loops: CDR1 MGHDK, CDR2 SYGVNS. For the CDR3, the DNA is TGTGCCAGCAGTGACTTCAGGGAGGGGATCTACAATGAGCAGTTCTTC. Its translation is CASSDFREGIYNEQFF.

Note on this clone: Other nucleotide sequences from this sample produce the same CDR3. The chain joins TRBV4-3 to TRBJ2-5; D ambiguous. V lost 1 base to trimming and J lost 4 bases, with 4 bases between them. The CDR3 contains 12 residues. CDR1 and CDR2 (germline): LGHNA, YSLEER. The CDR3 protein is CASSQGGETQYF. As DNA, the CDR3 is TGCGCCAGCAGCCAAGGGGGAGAGACCCAGTACTTC.

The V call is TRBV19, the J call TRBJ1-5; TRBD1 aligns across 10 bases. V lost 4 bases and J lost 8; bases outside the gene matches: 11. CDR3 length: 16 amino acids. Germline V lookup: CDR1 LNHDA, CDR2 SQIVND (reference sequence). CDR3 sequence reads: CASSKGTGALGEPQHF. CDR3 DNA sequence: TGTGCCAGTAGTAAGGGGACAGGGGCCTTAGGGGAGCCCCAGCATTTT.